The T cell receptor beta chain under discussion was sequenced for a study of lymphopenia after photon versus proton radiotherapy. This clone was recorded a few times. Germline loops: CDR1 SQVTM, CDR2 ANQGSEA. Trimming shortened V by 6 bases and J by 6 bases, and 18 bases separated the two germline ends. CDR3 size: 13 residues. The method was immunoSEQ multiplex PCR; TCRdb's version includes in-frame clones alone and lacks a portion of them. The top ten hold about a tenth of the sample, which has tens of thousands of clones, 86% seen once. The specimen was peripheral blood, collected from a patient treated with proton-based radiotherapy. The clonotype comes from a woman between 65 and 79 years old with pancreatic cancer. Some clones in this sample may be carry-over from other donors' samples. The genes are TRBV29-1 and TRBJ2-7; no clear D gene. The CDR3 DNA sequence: TGCAGCGTCCGAGGTGGGGTATGGGTCGAGCAGTACTTC. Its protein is CSVRGGVWVEQYF.